These 32 T cell receptor beta chains originate from one sample sequenced in a study of T cells in narcolepsy. Method: immunoSEQ multiplex PCR; TCRdb's copy keeps in-frame clones and lacks some. Of around 31,000 clones in the sample, approximately 78% are singletons; the top ten hold around 2.6%. Material for sequencing was CD45RA- memory CD4+ T cells from PBMCs. The receptors come from a human donor with narcolepsy.

The J gene is TRBJ2-5, the V gene TRBV14, with TRBD2 identical over 11 bases. Germline V gives CDR1 SGHDN, CDR2 FVKESK. The V gene end was trimmed by 3 bases and the J gene end by 5 bases; junction bases not matched to a gene: 11. CDR3 size: 17 residues. CDR3: CASSQNPSGRSRETQYF. In nucleotides, the CDR3 is TGTGCCAGCAGCCAGAACCCTAGCGGGAGGTCCCGGGAGACCCAGTACTTC.

The chain employs TRBV5-4 and TRBJ2-5; TRBD1 or TRBD2 may be the D gene (5 bases each). The end of the DNA aligns better with TRBJ2-7, so the J call may be wrong. CDR1 and CDR2 from the germline V gene are SGHNT and YYREEE (reference sequence). The CDR3 is made up of 14 amino acids. This chain's CDR3 is CASSRDGNAYEQYF. The CDR3 region has the DNA TGTGCCAGCAGCCGGGACGGGAATGCCTACGAGCAGTACTTC.

This clone was recorded once. The chain recombines TRBV10-1 with TRBJ1-1, with no clear D. CDR1 and CDR2 from the germline V gene are WNHNN and SYGVQD (reference sequence). Trimming removed 0 bases at V and 0 bases at J, with 20 bases between. CDR3 length: 19 residues. CDR3 bases: TGCGCCAGCAGTGAGTCGAAGGGCACAGCTCGGTCCATGAACACTGAAGCTTTCTTT. Its translation: CASSESKGTARSMNTEAFF.

J is TRBJ2-1 and V is TRBV5-1, with 7 bases fitting TRBD1. CDR3 length equals 14 residues. V dropped 0 bases and J dropped 8; count of bases not matched to a gene: 5. Germline assignment: CDR1 SGHRS and CDR2 YFSETQ. The CDR3 DNA reads as TGCGCCAGCAGCTTGGGACAGGGAAGGGATGAGCAGTTCTTC. As protein: CASSLGQGRDEQFF.

The genes are TRBV5-8 and TRBJ2-7, with 7 bases matching TRBD2. The CDR3 is made up of 16 amino acids. J lost 0 bases, V lost 2 bases, and 8 bases had no gene match. Germline-derived CDR1 and CDR2 are SGHTS and YDEGEE. Here the CDR3 reads CASSFDWGGSSYEQYF. DNA of the CDR3: TGTGCCAGCAGCTTTGACTGGGGGGGAAGCTCCTACGAGCAGTACTTC.

This clone was seen only once. The rearrangement links TRBV7-3 to TRBJ2-1; 7 nucleotides line up with TRBD2. Germline lookup yields CDR1 SGHTA and CDR2 FQGTGA. V lost 5 bases to trimming and J lost 1 base; unmatched junction nucleotides: 11. This CDR3 comprises 17 residues. CDR3 bases: TGTGCCAGCAGCGCCACTTTGGGCGGGAGTTCCTACAATGAGCAGTTCTTC. Its protein product is CASSATLGGSSYNEQFF.

The CDR3 DNA follows: TGTGCCAGCAGCTTAGCCGTGGGTAACACAGATACGCAGTATTTT. This codes for CASSLAVGNTDTQYF. The V call is TRBV7-8, the J call TRBJ2-3; the D is unclear. The germline CDR1 and CDR2 sequences are SGHVS and FQNEAQ. The CDR3 is 15 residues long. The V and J ends lost 0 bases and 2 bases respectively, with 9 bases between them.

This clone was counted a few times. The chain links TRBV30 to TRBJ1-4; no clear D. The V gene lost 4 bases and the J gene lost 1 base, with 10 bases spanning the gap. The germline V gene has CDR1 GTSNPN and CDR2 SVGIG (reference sequence). The CDR3 is made up of 14 amino acids. The CDR3 loop is CAWNPWGTNEKLFF. CDR3 DNA: TGTGCCTGGAATCCGTGGGGAACTAATGAAAAACTGTTTTTT.

Written as DNA, the CDR3 is TGTGCCAGCAGCTTGGGGACAGAGAAGGCCTATGGCTACACCTTC. Translation: CASSLGTEKAYGYTF. V usage is TRBV7-9 and J usage is TRBJ1-2; TRBD1 agrees at 7 bases. Trimming removed 3 bases from V and 4 bases from J; junction bases left unmatched: 8. Germline V gene data show CDR1 as SEHNR and CDR2 as FQNEAQ (reference sequence). CDR3 length equals 15 residues.

The rearrangement links TRBV7-2 to TRBJ2-7; D unresolved. This CDR3 comprises 12 residues. V lost 2 bases to trimming and J lost 4 bases, with 6 bases between them. Germline-derived CDR1 and CDR2 are SGHTA and FQGNSA. In DNA, the CDR3 is TGTGCCAGCAGCTTAAGCCCTTACGAGCAGTACTTC. Translated: CASSLSPYEQYF.

The chain has TRBV11-1 and TRBJ1-2; D is possibly TRBD1 (5 bases). Germline CDR1 and CDR2: SGHAT and FQDESV (reference sequence). The CDR3 runs 12 residues. The germline V and J ends were trimmed by 5 bases and 8 bases, with 12 bases remaining between them. CDR3 region: CASSGTLEGYTF. Here the CDR3 DNA reads TGTGCCAGCAGCGGGACGTTGGAGGGCTACACCTTC.

This rearrangement joins TRBV6-1 to TRBJ1-3; 7 nucleotides align to TRBD1. Germline-derived CDR1 and CDR2 are MNHNS and SASEGT. J was trimmed by 0 bases and V by 4 bases; bases with no gene match: 6. This CDR3 comprises 16 residues. This chain's CDR3 is CASSVQGLYSGNTIYF. Written as DNA, the CDR3 is TGTGCCAGCAGTGTACAGGGGTTATACTCTGGAAACACCATATATTTT.

The chain couples TRBV5-4 to TRBJ2-1, with 10 bases lining up with TRBD2. Germline V lookup: CDR1 SGHNT, CDR2 YYREEE (reference sequence). The CDR3 length is 15 residues. V trimming: 4 bases; J trimming: 7 bases; junction bases outside the gene matches: 8. CDR3 residues: CASSPLAGGWNEQFF. The CDR3 DNA sequence: TGTGCCAGCAGCCCTTTAGCGGGAGGTTGGAATGAGCAGTTCTTC.

The genes are TRBV30 and TRBJ1-2; D perhaps matches TRBD1 (5 bases). Germline values: CDR1 GTSNPN, CDR2 SVGIG (reference sequence). The V gene lost 2 bases and the J gene lost 8 bases, with 15 bases spanning the gap. The CDR3 is 13 residues long. In DNA, the CDR3 is TGTGCCTGGAGTCATAGGGGAATAGAAGGCTACACCTTC. This codes for CAWSHRGIEGYTF.

The rearrangement uses TRBV28 and TRBJ1-5; D is perhaps TRBD1 (5 bases). The CDR3 covers 16 residues. Germline CDR1 reads MDHEN; CDR2 reads SYDVKM. The ends were cut back, 0 bases at V and 3 bases at J, with 12 bases in the middle. As DNA, the CDR3 is TGTGCCAGCAGTTTATGGGTCGACAGCCCCAATCAGCCCCAGCATTTT. Protein sequence: CASSLWVDSPNQPQHF.

This chain links TRBV7-2 with TRBJ1-6, with D maybe TRBD1 (5 bases). V lost 1 base and J 8 bases, leaving 9 bases between the germline ends. CDR1 is SGHTA, CDR2 FQGNSA, per germline. The CDR3 is made up of 14 amino acids. The CDR3 sequence is CASSLEGNYSPLHF. The DNA for the CDR3 is TGTGCCAGCAGCTTAGAGGGGAATTATTCACCCCTCCACTTT.

The chain uses TRBV30 and TRBJ2-7, with D unclear. Trimming stripped 0 bases from V and 3 bases from J, with 3 bases between. CDR3 length equals 11 residues. Germline loops: CDR1 GTSNPN, CDR2 SVGIG (reference sequence). Written as DNA, the CDR3 is TGTGCCTGGAGTGTGGGCTACGAGCAGTACTTC. Protein product: CAWSVGYEQYF. Full variable domain (outside the CDR3, taken from reference TRBV30 and TRBJ2-7): SQTIHQWPATLVQPVGSPLSLECTVEGTSNPNLYWYRQAAGRGLQLLFYSVGIGQISSEVPQNLSASRPQDRQFILSSKKLLLSDSGFYLCAWSVGYEQYFGPGTRLTVT.

The chain joins TRBV19 to TRBJ2-7, with D perhaps being TRBD1 or TRBD2 (6 bases each). Looked up from germline, CDR1 is LNHDA and CDR2 is SQIVND (reference sequence). V lost 2 bases, J lost 6 bases, and 17 bases lay in between. The length of the CDR3 is 15 residues. This CDR3 reads CASSIQGPETSEQYF. The CDR3 DNA sequence: TGTGCCAGTAGTATACAGGGGCCTGAGACTAGCGAGCAGTACTTC. The whole variable domain, filled in from reference TRBV19 and TRBJ2-7, reads DGGITQSPKYLFRKEGQNVTLSCEQNLNHDAMYWYRQDPGQGLRLIYYSQIVNDFQKGDIAEGYSVSREKKESFPLTVTSAQKNPTAFYLCASSIQGPETSEQYFGPGTRLTVT.

The rearrangement uses TRBV30 and TRBJ1-4; D is undetermined. Looked up from germline, CDR1 is GTSNPN and CDR2 is SVGIG (reference sequence). The CDR3 consists of 12 residues. Trimming pared 2 bases from V and 7 bases from J, leaving 8 bases between. CDR3 residues: CAWSRLGEKLFF. DNA for the CDR3: TGTGCCTGGAGTAGGTTGGGTGAAAAACTGTTTTTT.

The chain couples TRBV4-3 to TRBJ2-7, with 9 bases matching TRBD1. V dropped 4 bases and J dropped 11; count of bases not matched to a gene: 21. This CDR3 spans 17 amino acids. Germline V lookup: CDR1 LGHNA, CDR2 YSLEER. CDR3 nucleotide sequence: TGCGCCAGCAGCCGAGGGGGGAGGACAGGGGCCTACGGAGGGGAGTACTTC. Its translation is CASSRGGRTGAYGGEYF.

V and J are TRBV28 and TRBJ2-5; D is possibly TRBD1 (6 bases). Germline values: CDR1 MDHEN, CDR2 SYDVKM. The CDR3 consists of 14 residues. V lost 2 bases and J lost 5, with 12 bases in between. In DNA form, the CDR3 reads TGTGCCAGCAGTTTAAGGGGGAGTGGTGAGACCCAGTACTTC. Translated, it gives CASSLRGSGETQYF. The whole variable domain, remainder taken from reference TRBV28 and TRBJ2-5, is DVKVTQSSRYLVKRTGEKVFLECVQDMDHENMFWYRQDPGLGLRLIYFSYDVKMKEKGDIPEGYSVSREKKERFSLILESASTNQTSMYLCASSLRGSGETQYFGPGTRLLVL.

The genes are TRBV10-1 and TRBJ2-2; 9 bases line up with TRBD1. After removal of 3 bases from V and 6 bases from J, the junction contained 11 bases not matched to a gene. From germline, CDR1 is WNHNN and CDR2 SYGVQD (reference sequence). This CDR3 is 17 amino acids long. CDR3 amino acids: CASSDEGWTGESGELFF. The DNA for the CDR3 is TGCGCCAGCAGTGACGAAGGTTGGACAGGGGAATCCGGGGAGCTGTTTTTT.

V usage is TRBV12-5 and J usage is TRBJ2-3, with D hard to call. Looked up from germline, CDR1 is LGHNT and CDR2 is FRNRAP. This CDR3 is 11 amino acids long. Trimming pared 7 bases from V and 3 bases from J, leaving 5 bases between. Here the CDR3 DNA reads TGTGCTAGTGCTCAGACAGATACGCAGTATTTT. Amino acids: CASAQTDTQYF.

The chain joins TRBV7-2 to TRBJ2-3, with a tentative D call TRBD2 (5 bases). Germline lookup yields CDR1 SGHTA and CDR2 FQGNSA. CDR3 size: 13 residues. The V and J ends lost 4 bases and 14 bases respectively, with 19 bases between them. The CDR3 is CASSSPGSGVRYF. For the CDR3, the DNA is TGTGCCAGCAGCTCCCCGGGAAGTGGGGTGAGGTATTTT.

This chain connects TRBV6-5 to TRBJ2-5; 7 bases are shared with TRBD2. Trimming removed 2 bases from V and 11 bases from J; junction bases left unmatched: 8. The CDR3 is 13 amino acids. The V gene's germline CDR1 is MNHEY and CDR2 SVGAGI. This chain's CDR3 is CASSYREDREQYF. The CDR3 nucleotides are TGTGCCAGCAGTTACCGGGAGGATAGGGAGCAGTACTTC.

This chain links TRBV7-8 with TRBJ2-4; TRBD2 might be the D (6 bases). The CDR3 is 14 amino acids. From germline, CDR1 is SGHVS and CDR2 FQNEAQ. V lost 1 base and J lost 10, with 14 bases in between. The CDR3 region has the DNA TGTGCCAGCAGCTTAGAACAGTGGGGGGTTATTCAGTACTTC. It yields the protein CASSLEQWGVIQYF.

The rearrangement uses TRBV5-1 and TRBJ2-7, with 9 bases aligning to TRBD2. V was pared by 4 bases and J by 4 bases, with 9 bases of the junction left unmatched. Germline V gene data show CDR1 as SGHRS and CDR2 as YFSETQ. This CDR3 has 15 amino acids. CDR3 bases: TGCGCCAGCAGCCCGATAGCGGGAGAGGTTTACGAGCAGTACTTC. The encoded protein is CASSPIAGEVYEQYF.

V is TRBV30 and J is TRBJ1-2; no reliable D call. The CDR3 spans 15 residues. V was cut by 0 bases and J by 5 bases, with 16 bases left in between. Germline V CDR1 and CDR2: GTSNPN, SVGIG (reference sequence). CDR3 region: CAWSVNTFWWYGYTF. The CDR3 DNA reads as TGTGCCTGGAGTGTAAACACCTTTTGGTGGTATGGCTACACCTTC.

This chain links TRBV6-1 with TRBJ2-7; D is perhaps TRBD1 (6 bases). Germline CDR1 is MNHNS and CDR2 is SASEGT. With 2 bases removed from V and 2 bases from J, the gap between germline ends came to 10 bases. The CDR3 has 14 residues. CDR3 nucleotides: TGTGCCAGCAGTGAAAGGGACACAGCCTACGAGCAGTACTTC. Its protein product is CASSERDTAYEQYF.

The CDR3 bases are TGTGCCAGCAGCTTAGGGGCAGGGAGTAGCAATCAGCCCCAGCATTTT. Its translation: CASSLGAGSSNQPQHF. The chain combines TRBV7-9 with TRBJ1-5, with D possibly being TRBD1 (5 bases). Trimming pared 1 base from V and 0 bases from J, leaving 10 bases between. Germline CDR1 reads SEHNR; CDR2 reads FQNEAQ (reference sequence). The CDR3 loop spans 16 amino acids. The entire variable domain, with the rest obtained from reference TRBV7-9 and TRBJ1-5, is as follows: DTGVSQNPRHKITKRGQNVTFRCDPISEHNRLYWYRQTLGQGPEFLTYFQNEAQLEKSRLLSDRFSAERPKGSFSTLEIQRTEQGDSAMYLCASSLGAGSSNQPQHFGDGTRLSIL.

The chain links TRBV12-5 to TRBJ2-5, with D perhaps TRBD1 or TRBD2 (5 bases each). CDR3 length: 12 amino acids. V was cut by 4 bases and J by 5 bases, with 8 bases left in between. Germline loops: CDR1 LGHNT, CDR2 FRNRAP. The CDR3 here is CASGSGTETQYF. The CDR3, as DNA: TGTGCTAGTGGTTCCGGGACGGAGACCCAGTACTTC.

This rearrangement joins TRBV6-1 to TRBJ2-2; D may be TRBD1 (8 bases). The CDR3 consists of 15 residues. V was clipped by 7 bases and J by 6 bases, with 18 bases between them. CDR1 and CDR2 (germline): MNHNS, SASEGT. This chain's CDR3 is CASKRGQGGPGELFF. The CDR3 region has the DNA TGTGCCAGCAAGAGAGGACAGGGAGGGCCCGGGGAGCTGTTTTTT.